Following are 32 T cell receptor beta chains from one sample sequenced in a study of T cells after yellow fever vaccination. TCRdb recomputed calls from the 5' RACE reads with MiXCR, one row per CDR3 protein. The sample lists under 700,000 distinct CDR3 sequences; 17% were seen once. Sequencing was performed on PBMCs, taken less than 6 days after the first yellow fever vaccination. These receptors all come from a man between 18 and 29 years old who received the YFV17D yellow fever vaccine.

A few counts support this clonotype. The chain has TRBV3-1 and TRBJ1-2, with 10 nucleotides matching TRBD1. Per the germline V gene, CDR1 is LGHDT and CDR2 is YNNKEL (reference sequence). This CDR3 has 15 residues. The V segment lost 4 bases and the J segment 2 bases; nucleotides outside the gene matches: 4. CDR3 region: CASSRMGQGNYGYTF. The DNA for the CDR3 is TGTGCCAGCAGCCGGATGGGACAGGGGAACTATGGCTACACCTTC.

This clonotype has a handful of counts. The chain couples TRBV27 to TRBJ2-5; D is possibly TRBD2 (6 bases). The CDR3 has 16 amino acids. Germline-derived CDR1 and CDR2 are MNHEY and SMNVEV (reference sequence). V was trimmed by 6 bases and J by 5 bases, leaving 22 bases between them. This chain's CDR3 is CASRHLGGVGEETQYF. The CDR3 DNA reads TGTGCCAGCAGACACCTAGGAGGGGTAGGTGAGGAGACCCAGTACTTC.

The chain carries TRBV6-2 or TRBV6-3 and TRBJ2-1; D uncertain. This CDR3 has 13 amino acids. V lost 8 bases, J lost 0 bases, and 8 bases lay in between. CDR1 and CDR2 from the germline V gene are MNHEY and SVGEGT. DNA for the CDR3: TGTGCCAGCCGGACGGACTCCTACAATGAGCAGTTCTTC. It yields the protein CASRTDSYNEQFF.

The J gene is TRBJ2-7, the V gene TRBV19, with D perhaps matching TRBD1 (6 bases). Per germline, CDR1 LNHDA and CDR2 SQIVND (reference sequence). Trimming left V 0 bases short and J 3 bases short, with 12 bases between. The length of the CDR3 is 15 residues. The CDR3 reads CASSIERRGHYEQYF. In DNA, the CDR3 is TGTGCCAGTAGTATAGAGCGCAGGGGACACTACGAGCAGTACTTC. Variable domain in full (rest from reference TRBV19 and TRBJ2-7): DGGITQSPKYLFRKEGQNVTLSCEQNLNHDAMYWYRQDPGQGLRLIYYSQIVNDFQKGDIAEGYSVSREKKESFPLTVTSAQKNPTAFYLCASSIERRGHYEQYFGPGTRLTVT.

This clonotype has just a few counts. The J gene is TRBJ2-7, the V gene TRBV5-1; D may correspond to TRBD1 or TRBD2 (5 bases each). Trimming left V 0 bases short and J 7 bases short, with 20 bases between. Germline CDR1 is SGHRS and CDR2 is YFSETQ. The CDR3 extends over 16 amino acids. The CDR3 loop reads CASSLGDAAASGEQYF. The CDR3 nucleotides are TGCGCCAGCAGCTTGGGGGACGCTGCGGCTTCGGGGGAGCAGTACTTC.

This chain connects TRBV5-6 to TRBJ1-1; 7 bases line up with TRBD1. J gave up 5 bases and V 3 bases, and 7 bases lay outside the gene matches. This CDR3 contains 14 residues. CDR1 SGHDT and CDR2 YYEEEE come from the germline V gene. The CDR3 protein is CASSSTGEETEAFF. DNA of the CDR3: TGTGCCAGCAGCTCCACAGGGGAAGAGACTGAAGCTTTCTTT.

About this clonotype itself: The germline gene is not matched at one end of the junction; a read error may be the cause. The chain has TRBV3-1 and TRBJ2-5; 8 positions match TRBD2. CDR1 is LGHDT and CDR2 is YNNKEL in the germline V gene (reference sequence). This CDR3 region has 16 residues. The CDR3 DNA is TGTGCCAGCAGCACCGCCATCCTAGTGTTCGGGGGGGCCCCGGACTTC. Amino acid sequence: CASSTAILVFGGAPDF.

This chain connects TRBV6-2 or TRBV6-3 to TRBJ2-5; 7 bases align to TRBD2. Unmatched junction bases numbered 5, after V lost 2 bases and J lost 2 bases. Germline V gene data show CDR1 as MNHEY and CDR2 as SVGEGT. The CDR3 totals 15 residues. The CDR3, as DNA: TGTGCCAGCAGTTACGGGGGGGTGATTCAAGAGACCCAGTACTTC. Translation gives CASSYGGVIQETQYF.

The rearrangement uses TRBV10-3 and TRBJ1-2; 9 nucleotides align to TRBD1. This CDR3 spans 15 amino acids. J lost 4 bases, V lost 2 bases, and 5 bases had no gene match. The V gene's germline CDR1 is ENHRY and CDR2 SYGVKD. The CDR3 region is CAISETGGRIYGYTF. CDR3 DNA: TGTGCCATCAGTGAGACAGGGGGCCGTATCTATGGCTACACCTTC.

This chain connects TRBV18 to TRBJ2-1, with 7 bases that match TRBD2. Germline CDR1 and CDR2: KGHSH and LQKENI. The CDR3 is 13 amino acids. The junction had 4 bases not matched to a gene; V was cut back by 2 bases and J by 9 bases. The CDR3 reads CASSPGTNGEQFF. The DNA for the CDR3 is TGTGCCAGCTCACCAGGGACTAACGGTGAGCAGTTCTTC.

This chain connects TRBV6-5 to TRBJ2-7; possibly TRBD2 for D (6 bases). The germline V and J ends were trimmed by 7 bases and 3 bases, with 19 bases remaining between them. The CDR3 runs to 15 residues. From germline, CDR1 is MNHEY and CDR2 SVGAGI. The chain's CDR3 is CASKVTQEGSYEQYF. The CDR3, as DNA: TGTGCCAGCAAAGTTACACAGGAGGGCAGCTACGAGCAGTACTTC.

V is TRBV10-3 and J is TRBJ1-1; 10 bases agree with TRBD1. CDR1 and CDR2 (germline): ENHRY, SYGVKD. V dropped 4 bases and J dropped 1; count of bases not matched to a gene: 6. The CDR3 is 16 amino acids. The CDR3 reads CAISGRRDRGNTEAFF. CDR3 in DNA: TGTGCCATCAGTGGGCGCCGGGACAGGGGGAACACTGAAGCTTTCTTT.

The chain links TRBV7-2 to TRBJ2-5; D might be TRBD2 (6 bases). CDR3 length: 12 amino acids. The V gene lost 5 bases and the J gene lost 4 bases, with 8 bases spanning the gap. Germline values: CDR1 SGHTA, CDR2 FQGNSA. CDR3 sequence: CASSREAETQYF. The CDR3 coding sequence is TGTGCCAGCAGCAGGGAGGCAGAGACCCAGTACTTC. The entire variable domain, with the rest obtained from reference TRBV7-2 and TRBJ2-5, is as follows: GAGVSQSPSNKVTEKGKDVELRCDPISGHTALYWYRQSLGQGLEFLIYFQGNSAPDKSGLPSDRFSAERTGGSVSTLTIQRTQQEDSAVYLCASSREAETQYFGPGTRLLVL.

A few counts support this clonotype. The chain employs TRBV28 and TRBJ1-5, with 8 positions matching TRBD1. The CDR3 consists of 13 residues. V was pared by 6 bases and J by 5 bases, with 3 bases of the junction left unmatched. CDR1 and CDR2 from the germline V gene are MDHEN and SYDVKM. DNA of the CDR3: TGTGCCAGCAGGGGACAGGATTATCAGCCCCAGCATTTT. Translating it yields CASRGQDYQPQHF.

The chain carries TRBV7-2 and TRBJ2-1; D could derive from TRBD1 or TRBD2 (6 bases each). Trimming removed 1 base from V and 2 bases from J, with 12 bases in between. CDR1 and CDR2 (germline): SGHTA, FQGNSA. The CDR3 length is 16 residues. The CDR3 sequence: CASSLVGGPTYNEQFF. DNA of the CDR3: TGTGCCAGCAGCTTAGTAGGGGGGCCCACCTACAATGAGCAGTTCTTC.

This clonotype was seen a handful of times. V usage is TRBV4-3 and J usage is TRBJ2-2; TRBD1 matches 9 bases. This CDR3 has 14 residues. With V trimmed by 1 base and J by 6 bases, 0 bases remained unmatched. Germline CDR1 LGHNA, CDR2 YSLEER. The CDR3 nucleotides read TGCGCCAGCAGCCAAGGGGACAGGGCCGGGGAGCTGTTTTTT. Translated: CASSQGDRAGELFF.

This clonotype has more than one count but fewer than ten. The junction departs from germline at one end; a sequencing error may be responsible. CDR3 nucleotides: TGCAGTGCCGAAGGAGGGGGCTATGATTCACCCCTCCACTTT. Its protein product is CSAEGGGYDSPLHF. V gene TRBV20-1 combines with J gene TRBJ1-6, with 7 bases matching TRBD1. This CDR3 spans 14 amino acids. The germline V gene encodes CDR1 DFQATT and CDR2 SNEGSKA (reference sequence).

This chain connects TRBV25-1 to TRBJ2-2; the D is unclear. Germline CDR1 and CDR2: MGHDK and SYGVNS. The V end was cut by 0 bases, the J end by 2 bases, with 7 bases between. The CDR3 extends over 15 amino acids. The chain's CDR3 is CASSEYRHNTGELFF. The CDR3 DNA follows: TGTGCCAGCAGTGAATATCGACACAACACCGGGGAGCTGTTTTTT.

The V and J genes are TRBV5-1 and TRBJ1-4; 7 nucleotides agree with TRBD1. The CDR3 extends over 15 amino acids. Germline CDR1 and CDR2: SGHRS and YFSETQ. V shed 4 bases, J shed 4 bases, and the junction held 7 bases outside the gene matches. The CDR3 DNA is TGCGCCAGCAGCCTTGAGACAGGGTATAATGAAAAACTGTTTTTT. Translated: CASSLETGYNEKLFF.

This clonotype turned up a few times. The chain combines TRBV20-1 with TRBJ2-7, with D uncertain. Germline loops: CDR1 DFQATT, CDR2 SNEGSKA (reference sequence). The CDR3 spans 13 residues. The V and J ends lost 1 base and 3 bases respectively, with 10 bases between them. The CDR3 nucleotides are TGCAGTGCTAGAGCTCAGGCGGTCTACGAGCAGTACTTC. Encoded protein: CSARAQAVYEQYF.

The chain links TRBV15 to TRBJ2-2, with D perhaps being TRBD1 or TRBD2 (5 bases each). Germline V gene data show CDR1 as LNHNV and CDR2 as YYDKDF (reference sequence). The CDR3 sequence is 17 residues long. V lost 0 bases, J lost 2 bases, and 13 bases lay in between. The CDR3 nucleotides are TGTGCCACCAGCAGAGATCGCCTGGGACGCAACACCGGGGAGCTGTTTTTT. Protein sequence: CATSRDRLGRNTGELFF.

This clonotype was detected only a few times. V is TRBV11-2 and J is TRBJ2-3; D is possibly TRBD1 (5 bases). The CDR3 runs 15 residues. V lost 1 base, J lost 4 bases, and 12 bases lay in between. Germline V gene lookup returns CDR1 SGHAT and CDR2 FQNNGV. The DNA for the CDR3 is TGTGCCAGCAGCTTAGGGGGCGTAAGGCCAGATACGCAGTATTTT. It specifies CASSLGGVRPDTQYF.

The chain carries TRBV12-3 or TRBV12-4 and TRBJ2-5; D is tentatively TRBD1 or TRBD2 (6 bases each). This CDR3 comprises 14 residues. Deletions cut 5 bases from V and 5 bases from J, with 15 bases between. The CDR3, as DNA: TGTGCCAGCAGTAAGCACAGGGAGGCGGAGACCCAGTACTTC. Translation: CASSKHREAETQYF.

J is TRBJ2-7 and V is TRBV12-3 or TRBV12-4, with 8 bases aligning to TRBD2. The trim removed 5 bases at V and 3 bases at J, leaving 9 bases unmatched. The CDR3 length is 15 residues. In DNA, the CDR3 is TGTGCCAGCAGTAAAGAAGGGACTAGGGTCTACGAGCAGTACGTC. Its translation is CASSKEGTRVYEQYV.

This clonotype has a handful of counts. V usage is TRBV6-1 and J usage is TRBJ2-3, with 15 bases lining up with TRBD2. CDR1 is MNHNS and CDR2 is SASEGT in the germline V gene. CDR3 size: 17 residues. Unmatched junction bases numbered 8, after V lost 4 bases and J lost 6 bases. The CDR3 protein is CASSAGLAGGPGDTQYF. The CDR3 coding sequence is TGTGCCAGCAGTGCTGGACTAGCGGGGGGGCCAGGGGATACGCAGTATTTT.

This clonotype was seen a single time. A read error may explain this, as a much larger clone is one base away. The J gene is TRBJ1-1, the V gene TRBV2; D remains unclear. The V gene lost 3 bases and the J gene lost 0 bases, with 8 bases spanning the gap. Per the germline V gene, CDR1 is SNHLY and CDR2 is FYNNEI. This CDR3 comprises 14 residues. This CDR3 is CASSDGRMNTEAFF. The DNA of the CDR3 is TGTGCCAGCAGTGACGGGCGGATGAACACTGAAGCTTTCTTT.

This clonotype was seen only a few times. The rearrangement links TRBV5-1 to TRBJ2-5; 7 bases map to TRBD1. The CDR3 covers 16 residues. Losses at the gene ends were 6 bases for V and 2 bases for J; bases not matched to a gene: 13. Germline V gives CDR1 SGHRS, CDR2 YFSETQ. CDR3 coding DNA: TGCGCCAGCACTCAACCCAGGGGGATCGAACAAGAGACCCAGTACTTC. As protein: CASTQPRGIEQETQYF.

The V call is TRBV7-2, the J call TRBJ2-7; 10 bases agree with TRBD2. Trimming took 5 bases from V and 2 from J; bases not matched to a gene: 3. Germline V gene lookup returns CDR1 SGHTA and CDR2 FQGNSA. The CDR3 has 14 residues. The CDR3 DNA reads TGTGCCAGCAGCATGAGCGGGGGGGCCTACGAGCAGTACGTC. It specifies CASSMSGGAYEQYV.

This clonotype was seen a few times. CDR3 sequence: CASSFSGVNTEAFF. CDR3 bases: TGTGCCAGCAGCTTCTCAGGGGTGAACACTGAAGCTTTCTTT. This chain joins TRBV11-3 and TRBJ1-1; D possibly corresponds to TRBD1 (6 bases). There are 14 residues in the CDR3. V gave up 3 bases and J gave up 0 bases, with 8 bases separating them. CDR1 is SGHNT, CDR2 YENEEA, per germline.

The rearrangement links TRBV5-1 to TRBJ2-1, with TRBD1 identical over 7 bases. The germline V gene encodes CDR1 SGHRS and CDR2 YFSETQ. The CDR3 consists of 15 residues. The V and J ends lost 4 bases and 4 bases, in that order; junction bases with no gene match: 8. The CDR3 sequence is CASSTGQTSYNEQFF. The CDR3, as DNA: TGCGCCAGCAGCACGGGACAGACTTCATACAATGAGCAGTTCTTC.

This clonotype occurred a few times. J is TRBJ1-3 and V is TRBV28; D is unresolved. This CDR3 spans 14 amino acids. CDR1 is MDHEN, CDR2 SYDVKM, per germline. V lost 5 bases, J lost 8 bases, and 16 bases lay in between. In nucleotides, the CDR3 is TGTGCCAGCAGTACCGGACCACCTTTTGACACCATATATTTT. This translates into CASSTGPPFDTIYF.

V and J are TRBV5-5 and TRBJ2-5; D possibly corresponds to TRBD2 (6 bases). Germline V gene lookup returns CDR1 SGHKS and CDR2 YYEKEE (reference sequence). The CDR3 extends over 14 amino acids. With 4 bases removed from V and 4 bases from J, the gap between germline ends came to 14 bases. The CDR3 spells CASSGGTMGETQYF. The CDR3 nucleotides are TGTGCCAGCAGCGGCGGGACCATGGGAGAGACCCAGTACTTC.